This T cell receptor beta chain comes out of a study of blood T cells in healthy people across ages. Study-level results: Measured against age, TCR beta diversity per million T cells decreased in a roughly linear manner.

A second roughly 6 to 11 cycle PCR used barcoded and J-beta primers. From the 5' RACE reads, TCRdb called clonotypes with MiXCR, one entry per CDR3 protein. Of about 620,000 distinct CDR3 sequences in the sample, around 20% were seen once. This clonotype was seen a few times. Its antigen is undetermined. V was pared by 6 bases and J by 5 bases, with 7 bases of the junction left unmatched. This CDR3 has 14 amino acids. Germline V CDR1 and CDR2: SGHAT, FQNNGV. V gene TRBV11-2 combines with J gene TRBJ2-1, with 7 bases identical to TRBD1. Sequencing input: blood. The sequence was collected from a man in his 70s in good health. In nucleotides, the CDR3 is TGTGCCAGCAGTAGGGGGCCCGGTAACAATGAGCAGTTCTTC. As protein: CASSRGPGNNEQFF.